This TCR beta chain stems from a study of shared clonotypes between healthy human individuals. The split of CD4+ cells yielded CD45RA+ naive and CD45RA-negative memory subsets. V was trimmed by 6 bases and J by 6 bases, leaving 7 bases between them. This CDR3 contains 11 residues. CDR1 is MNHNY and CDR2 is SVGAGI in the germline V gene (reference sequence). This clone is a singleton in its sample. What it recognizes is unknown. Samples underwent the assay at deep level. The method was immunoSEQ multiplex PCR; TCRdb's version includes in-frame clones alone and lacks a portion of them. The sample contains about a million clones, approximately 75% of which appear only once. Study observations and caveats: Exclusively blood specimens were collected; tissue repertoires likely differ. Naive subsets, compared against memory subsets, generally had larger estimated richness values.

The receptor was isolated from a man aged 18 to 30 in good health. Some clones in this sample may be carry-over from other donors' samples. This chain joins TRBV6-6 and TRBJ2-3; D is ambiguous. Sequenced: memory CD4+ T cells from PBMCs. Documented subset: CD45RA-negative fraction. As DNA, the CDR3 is TGTGCCAGCAGCCCCGAGGATACGCAGTATTTT. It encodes CASSPEDTQYF.